This T cell receptor beta chain was identified in a study of T cell responses to AZD1222 COVID-19 vaccine. Study-level results: Spike-wide coverage was observed for vaccine-associated CD4 TCRs, with dominant responses at 160-218 and 743-854. Donors in the cohort were predominantly white British and more often female, and clonal diversity was possibly underestimated. Repertoire sampling occurred only after the peak T cell response.

On this clone itself: Its antigen is as yet unknown.

Libraries were prepared by immunoSEQ multiplex PCR; TCRdb keeps only in-frame clonotypes and omits some of them. This table holds 90,000 to 150,000 clones, 70% to 90% found once. V gave up 5 bases and J gave up 3 bases, with 11 bases separating them. The CDR3 covers 13 residues. Per germline, CDR1 MNHNY and CDR2 SVGAGI (reference sequence). The rearrangement uses TRBV6-6 and TRBJ2-7; TRBD1 might be the D (6 bases). The source of this sequence is an adult in good health. Material: peripheral blood, obtained on day 0 of AZD1222 vaccination. The CDR3 sequence is CASSRTGSYEQYF. In nucleotides, the CDR3 is TGTGCCAGCAGTCGAACAGGGAGCTACGAGCAGTACTTC.